These 29 T cell receptor beta chains were all obtained from the same sample, sequenced in a study of PD-1 blockade in classical Hodgkin lymphoma. Profiling relied on immunoSEQ multiplex PCR, and the TCRdb table lists in-frame clones only, not all of them. There are around 22,000 clones in the sample; just under 80% occur only once, and roughly a sixth lies in the top ten. All the patients suffered relapse after autologous stem cell transplantation, and brentuximab vedotin exposure differed. This specimen was peripheral blood mononuclear cells (PBMCs), taken before the second cycle of nivolumab. The receptor source for this set is a human donor with classical Hodgkin lymphoma.

The J gene is TRBJ1-2, the V gene TRBV28; 7 positions agree with TRBD1. The CDR3 is 15 residues long. In germline, CDR1 is MDHEN, CDR2 SYDVKM. The junction had 4 bases not matched to a gene; V was cut back by 3 bases and J by 0 bases. The DNA of the CDR3 is TGTGCCAGCAGTTTGTACAGGGGAGCTAACTATGGCTACACCTTC. Its protein is CASSLYRGANYGYTF.

The J gene is TRBJ1-6, the V gene TRBV6-5, with D possibly being TRBD1 (6 bases). Germline V gene lookup returns CDR1 MNHEY and CDR2 SVGAGI. The CDR3 has 15 amino acids. V was shortened by 6 bases and J by 7 bases, with 16 bases between the two germline ends. Here the CDR3 reads CASRPGRGPNSPLHF. CDR3 DNA: TGTGCCAGCAGGCCTGGACGGGGGCCCAATTCACCCCTCCACTTT.

This clone was seen a handful of times. The chain joins TRBV14 to TRBJ2-1, with 10 bases identical to TRBD2. V shed 2 bases and J 6 bases; nucleotides not matched to a gene: 7. Per the germline V gene, CDR1 is SGHDN and CDR2 is FVKESK. This CDR3 spans 16 amino acids. DNA of the CDR3: TGTGCCAGCAGCCAACTACTAGCGGGACTCGGCAATGAGCAGTTCTTC. Amino acids: CASSQLLAGLGNEQFF.

As for this clone: One end of the junction fails to match germline, which may point to a read error. This sequence joins TRBV7-6 and TRBJ2-1; TRBD2 might be the D (6 bases). The CDR3 consists of 13 residues. Looked up from germline, CDR1 is SGHVS and CDR2 is FNYEAQ. CDR3 nucleotide sequence: TGTGCCAACAGCCCCCGGGGGAGAAGTGAGCAGTTCTTC. Translating gives CANSPRGRSEQFF.

In this sample, this clone turned up a few times. V and J are TRBV6-5 and TRBJ2-1, with D perhaps matching TRBD1 (6 bases). V lost 5 bases to trimming and J lost 5 bases, with 16 bases between them. Germline CDR1 reads MNHEY; CDR2 reads SVGAGI. The CDR3 is 15 residues long. The CDR3 coding sequence is TGTGCCAGCAGTCCCAGGACAGTATCGGACAATGAGCAGTTCTTC. Its protein product is CASSPRTVSDNEQFF.

The rearrangement uses TRBV7-2 and TRBJ1-4, with 9 bases lining up with TRBD1. Germline V gene sequence: CDR1 SGHTA, CDR2 FQGNSA. The CDR3 totals 16 residues. The V and J ends lost 3 bases and 2 bases, in that order; junction bases with no gene match: 4. The CDR3, as DNA: TGTGCCAGCAGCTTCGGACAGGGGCTGACTAATGAAAAACTGTTTTTT. Translated: CASSFGQGLTNEKLFF.

This clone ranks as medium-sized (0.01 to 0.1%). This rearrangement joins TRBV14 to TRBJ1-2; D gene ambiguous. The germline V and J ends were trimmed by 6 bases and 8 bases, with 10 bases remaining between them. This CDR3 region has 11 residues. CDR1 SGHDN and CDR2 FVKESK come from the germline V gene. CDR3 nucleotide sequence: TGTGCCAGCAGGGTTGTCTTCGGCTACACCTTC. Amino acid sequence: CASRVVFGYTF.

The V gene is TRBV7-8, the J gene TRBJ2-7; D is perhaps TRBD1 (5 bases). Germline V gene sequence: CDR1 SGHVS, CDR2 FQNEAQ. CDR3 size: 13 residues. V dropped 2 bases and J dropped 4 bases, with 9 bases sitting between them. This chain's CDR3 is CASSLTDSYEQYV. The CDR3 bases are TGTGCCAGCAGCTTAACCGACAGTTACGAGCAGTACGTC.

V gene TRBV27 combines with J gene TRBJ2-7, with 11 bases identical to TRBD2. Germline V gene sequence: CDR1 MNHEY, CDR2 SMNVEV (reference sequence). The CDR3 is 21 amino acids. Trimming removed 2 bases from V and 6 bases from J; junction bases left unmatched: 24. The CDR3 reads CASSLRALWASGRQVPSEQYF. The CDR3 DNA is TGTGCCAGCAGTTTACGAGCGTTGTGGGCTAGCGGGAGGCAGGTTCCTAGCGAGCAGTACTTC.

The rearrangement uses TRBV2 and TRBJ2-7; D may be TRBD1 (6 bases). CDR3 length: 14 amino acids. Germline V CDR1 and CDR2: SNHLY, FYNNEI. With 5 bases removed from V and 2 bases from J, the gap between germline ends came to 13 bases. CDR3 sequence: CASSSDSETYEQYF. Here the CDR3 DNA reads TGTGCCAGCAGTTCGGACAGCGAAACCTACGAGCAGTACTTC. The full variable domain, in which reference TRBV2 and TRBJ2-7 provide the parts outside the CDR3, is EPEVTQTPSHQVTQMGQEVILRCVPISNHLYFYWYRQILGQKVEFLVSFYNNEISEKSEIFDDQFSVERPDGSNFTLKIRSTKLEDSAMYFCASSSDSETYEQYFGPGTRLTVT.

This clone was seen once. This chain joins TRBV6-6 and TRBJ2-7, with a possible D match to TRBD2 (6 bases). Germline V gene lookup returns CDR1 MNHNY and CDR2 SVGAGI (reference sequence). This CDR3 spans 13 amino acids. With 6 bases removed from V and 5 bases from J, the gap between germline ends came to 14 bases. This chain's CDR3 is CASSRGLTHEQYF. The CDR3 DNA is TGTGCCAGCAGCCGGGGACTGACCCACGAGCAGTACTTC.

Only one count was recorded for this clone. V is TRBV19 and J is TRBJ2-7, with TRBD2 as a possible D gene (5 bases). V gave up 4 bases and J gave up 0 bases, with 7 bases separating them. This CDR3 has 13 residues. Germline CDR1 reads LNHDA; CDR2 reads SQIVND (reference sequence). The CDR3 protein is CASSNGDSYEQYF. The CDR3 bases are TGTGCCAGTAGTAACGGGGACTCCTACGAGCAGTACTTC. Combining the CDR3 with reference TRBV19 and TRBJ2-7 gives the whole variable domain DGGITQSPKYLFRKEGQNVTLSCEQNLNHDAMYWYRQDPGQGLRLIYYSQIVNDFQKGDIAEGYSVSREKKESFPLTVTSAQKNPTAFYLCASSNGDSYEQYFGPGTRLTVT.

The chain links TRBV7-2 to TRBJ2-1; D uncertain. The CDR3 has 12 residues. CDR1 and CDR2 (germline): SGHTA, FQGNSA. Trimming stripped 5 bases from V and 4 bases from J, with 6 bases between. The CDR3 DNA follows: TGTGCCAGCAGCGGTCCTTACAATGAGCAGTTCTTC. This sequence encodes CASSGPYNEQFF.

This chain uses TRBV5-4 with TRBJ1-1; D gene unclear. Germline V CDR1 and CDR2: SGHNT, YYREEE (reference sequence). Trimming cost V 5 bases and J 1 base, with 9 bases left between them. This CDR3 is 13 amino acids long. CDR3 sequence reads: CASSLMRNTEAFF. The DNA for the CDR3 is TGTGCCAGCAGTCTTATGAGGAACACTGAAGCTTTCTTT.

The CDR3 reads CASSIGAGGGLEQFF. The CDR3 nucleotides are TGTGCCAGTAGTATAGGAGCGGGAGGGGGTCTTGAGCAGTTCTTC. This chain connects TRBV19 to TRBJ2-1; 10 nucleotides agree with TRBD2. Trimming took 1 base from V and 9 from J; bases not matched to a gene: 6. Per the germline V gene, CDR1 is LNHDA and CDR2 is SQIVND (reference sequence). CDR3 length: 15 residues.

This clone has just a few counts. The genes are TRBV6-5 and TRBJ1-2; TRBD1 aligns across 9 bases. The CDR3 is 13 residues long. Germline trimming cut 6 bases from V and 8 bases from J; bases unmatched to any gene: 7. CDR1 and CDR2 from the germline V gene are MNHEY and SVGAGI. CDR3 region: CASRVGTGRGYTF. In nucleotides, the CDR3 is TGTGCCAGCAGGGTCGGGACAGGGCGCGGCTACACCTTC.

The rearrangement links TRBV7-2 to TRBJ2-1; 10 nucleotides match TRBD2. This CDR3 is built from 14 residues. J gave up 8 bases and V 3 bases, and 4 bases lay outside the gene matches. Germline CDR1 SGHTA, CDR2 FQGNSA. The chain's CDR3 is CASSFGLAGDEQFF. DNA of the CDR3: TGTGCCAGCAGCTTTGGGCTAGCGGGAGATGAGCAGTTCTTC.

This clone has just a few counts. The chain couples TRBV2 to TRBJ2-6; D may be TRBD1 (5 bases). The CDR3 totals 16 residues. Trimming removed 1 base from V and 5 bases from J, with 12 bases in between. Germline-derived CDR1 and CDR2 are SNHLY and FYNNEI. In DNA form, the CDR3 reads TGTGCCAGCAGTGAAGAATGGGGCGCGAGGGCCAACGTCCTGACTTTC. Translation: CASSEEWGARANVLTF.

The chain links TRBV7-8 to TRBJ1-4; perhaps TRBD1 as D (5 bases). Trimming stripped 5 bases from V and 8 bases from J, with 12 bases between. Germline V CDR1 and CDR2: SGHVS, FQNEAQ. The CDR3 length is 13 residues. The CDR3 sequence is CASSPNGGEKLFF. The CDR3 nucleotides are TGTGCCAGCAGCCCCAACGGGGGAGAAAAACTGTTTTTT.

A remark on this clone: Its ends do not fully match the called genes, so a read error is possible. This chain uses TRBV18 with TRBJ1-1; D possibly corresponds to TRBD1 (6 bases). Per the germline V gene, CDR1 is KGHSH and CDR2 is LQKENI. The CDR3 runs 16 residues. CDR3 DNA: TGTACCAGCTCACCCCCGAACCGGGACATCTACACTGAAGCTTTCTTT. Translated, it gives CTSSPPNRDIYTEAFF.

J is TRBJ2-2 and V is TRBV7-9; the match to TRBD2 covers 12 bases. After removal of 5 bases from V and 4 bases from J, the junction contained 5 bases not matched to a gene. Germline assignment: CDR1 SEHNR and CDR2 FQNEAQ (reference sequence). The CDR3 is made up of 16 amino acids. The CDR3 DNA follows: TGTGCCAGCAGCGTAATGACTAGCGGGAGCACCGGGGAGCTGTTTTTT. Residues: CASSVMTSGSTGELFF.

About this clone: No DNA is shown, since the ends of the CDR3 on it are uncertain; the CDR3 is the one TCRdb lists. The rearrangement uses TRBV12-2 and TRBJ2-4; TRBD2, the table's D call, was not compared with the DNA. TRBV12-2 is shown as a pseudogene. The CDR3 has 18 residues if both end residues are counted. This chain's CDR3 is CASRLYLCEVDGKNIQYF.

CDR3 nucleotide sequence: TGCGCCAGCAGCCCTCCAACAGGGATTAATTCACCCCTCCACTTT. Residues: CASSPPTGINSPLHF. The J gene is TRBJ1-6, the V gene TRBV4-1; a possible D gene is TRBD1 (6 bases). The CDR3 contains 15 residues. In germline, CDR1 is MGHRA, CDR2 YSYEKL. The V end lost 4 bases, the J end lost 6 bases, and 13 bases lay between the germline ends.

A remark on this clone: The junction shows a germline mismatch at one end, possibly a read error. CDR3 sequence: CASSRYGPGQEQYF. The CDR3 nucleotides read TGCGCCAGCAGCCGATATGGACCCGGGCAAGAGCAGTACTTC. The rearrangement joins TRBV5-4 to TRBJ2-7, with D hard to call. There are 14 residues in the CDR3. The V gene's germline CDR1 is SGHNT and CDR2 YYREEE (reference sequence).

The chain has TRBV7-2 and TRBJ2-5, with D unresolved. V was cut by 3 bases and J by 5 bases, with 4 bases left in between. CDR3 size: 11 residues. Germline CDR1 SGHTA, CDR2 FQGNSA. In DNA form, the CDR3 reads TGTGCCAGCAGCTTGGCGGAGACCCAGTACTTC. This codes for CASSLAETQYF.

The gene calls are TRBV9 and TRBJ1-4; a possible D gene is TRBD1 (6 bases). This CDR3 has 15 residues. Deletions cut 0 bases from V and 8 bases from J, with 14 bases between. Germline V lookup: CDR1 SGDLS, CDR2 YYNGEE. CDR3 in DNA: TGTGCCAGCAGCGTAGGGCAGGGGCTCGGCGAAAAACTGTTTTTT. It yields the protein CASSVGQGLGEKLFF.

In DNA, the CDR3 is TGTGCCAGCAGTTCCCTCCTCCGCACAGATACGCAGTATTTT. Protein sequence: CASSSLLRTDTQYF. The chain combines TRBV11-2 with TRBJ2-3; D call uncertain. This CDR3 has 14 residues. CDR1 and CDR2 (germline): SGHAT, FQNNGV. Trimming pared 6 bases from V and 1 base from J, leaving 11 bases between.

This clone was seen only once. CDR3 residues: CASSRTGDYEQYV. CDR3 coding DNA: TGTGCCAGCAGTAGGACAGGGGACTACGAGCAGTACGTC. The gene calls are TRBV2 and TRBJ2-7; TRBD1 agrees at 9 bases. Per germline, CDR1 SNHLY and CDR2 FYNNEI. V lost 5 bases and J lost 3; bases outside the gene matches: 2. The CDR3 is 13 amino acids.

The rearrangement uses TRBV10-3 and TRBJ1-1; weak D call: TRBD1 (6 bases). Looked up from germline, CDR1 is ENHRY and CDR2 is SYGVKD. The CDR3 spans 14 residues. V lost 2 bases to trimming and J lost 1 base, with 8 bases between them. CDR3 sequence: CAISERGRNTEAFF. CDR3 nucleotides: TGTGCCATCAGTGAGAGGGGGAGGAACACTGAAGCTTTCTTT.